Listed below are T cell receptor beta chains from one sample, sequenced in a study of T-cell memory formation after mild COVID-19. TCRdb independently ran MiXCR on the 5' RACE reads; one entry per CDR3 protein. In the table there are some 350,000 distinct CDR3 sequences, over 10% of which are singletons. Sequenced sample: PBMCs or a T cell subset sorted from them (not recorded which). These receptors originate from a man aged 18 to 30 who had mild COVID-19 (a few samples of this study predate the infection). Cell type and time point are not known. CDR3s include the opening cysteine and the closing phenylalanine or tryptophan. Each record gives: D gene, J gene, clone size, V gene, CDR3 DNA, CDR3 protein. The D gene is left open where the match is weak. Expanded clones get a size class; other rows say once, few or many, or leave the size out.

NA TRBJ2-5 once TRBV9 TGTGCCAGCAGCCCACCTGGAGGAGAAGAGACCCAGTACTTC CASSPPGGEETQYF
NA TRBJ1-3 NA TRBV7-2 TGTGCCAGCAGTTCCTGGGAGGCGGGAAACACCATATATTTT CASSSWEAGNTIYF
NA TRBJ2-5 few TRBV6-6 TGTGCCAGCAGTTTTGGGACTTCCCAAGAGACCCAGTACTTC CASSFGTSQETQYF
NA TRBJ1-6 NA TRBV11-2 TGTGCCAGCAGCTTAGTGCTCTGGAGCTCCTATAATTCACCCCTCCACTTT CASSLVLWSSYNSPLHF
NA TRBJ2-5 many TRBV12-3/TRBV12-4 TGTGCCAGCAGTTTTTACCTGAGAGACGGGACCCAGTACTTC CASSFYLRDGTQYF
NA TRBJ2-5 NA TRBV18 TGTGCCAGCTCACCTTCTGGTGCAGAGACCCAGTACTTC CASSPSGAETQYF
NA TRBJ1-2 NA TRBV28 TGTGCCAGCAGTTTTTTAGACAGTGATTATGGCTACACCTTC CASSFLDSDYGYTF
TRBD1 TRBJ1-2 NA TRBV24-1 TGTGCCACCAGTGAGTCCGGGACAGACGGCTACACCTTC CATSESGTDGYTF
NA TRBJ1-4 many TRBV5-1 TGCGCCAGCAGCTTTCAGGGCTCCGGTGTTCTGTTTTTT CASSFQGSGVLFF
TRBD2 TRBJ2-7 few TRBV10-2 TGCGCCAGCAGCCTAGCGGGGGAGGGTTACGAGCAGTACTTC CASSLAGEGYEQYF
TRBD2 TRBJ2-2 NA TRBV3-1 TGTGCCAGCAGCCAAGGGAGCGGGGAGGGGGAGCTGTTTTTT CASSQGSGEGELFF
NA TRBJ2-3 many TRBV9 TGTGCCAGCAGCGTAGTTTGGAACACAGATACGCAGTATTTT CASSVVWNTDTQYF
TRBD2 TRBJ2-3 few TRBV27 TGTGCCAGCCGACAATTGGGGGGGACAGATACGCAGTATTTT CASRQLGGTDTQYF
NA TRBJ2-2 few TRBV7-2 TGTGCCAGCAGCTTAGATAGGGGGGGGCCCGGTGAGCTGTTTTTT CASSLDRGGPGELFF
NA TRBJ1-2 NA TRBV5-1 TGCGCCAGCAGAGACCCTACGGCCACAGGGATCCAGAACTATGGCTACACCTTC CASRDPTATGIQNYGYTF
NA TRBJ2-1 NA TRBV11-2 TGTGCCAGCAGTACCCCTCGGGGGGCCAGGAACAATGAGCAGTTCTTC CASSTPRGARNNEQFF
NA TRBJ2-1 NA TRBV10-3 TGTGCCATCAGTGAGCCCTACAATGAGCAGTTCTTC CAISEPYNEQFF